Shown below are 29 T cell receptor beta chains from a single sample sequenced in a study of identical twins. MiXCR was run by TCRdb on the 5' RACE reads, yielding one entry per CDR3 protein. This sample has about 530,000 distinct CDR3 sequences, with about 15% found just once. In addition, the sample was reused for a study of yellow fever vaccine responses in identical twins.

Specimen: CD4+ T cells sorted from blood. The receptors were sampled from a woman aged 18-29 years in good health.

This clonotype came up a few times. This chain uses TRBV7-9 with TRBJ2-7, with 8 positions matching TRBD2. Germline V gene data show CDR1 as SEHNR and CDR2 as FQNEAQ (reference sequence). The V segment lost 1 base and the J segment 0 bases; nucleotides outside the gene matches: 5. This CDR3 comprises 16 residues. The CDR3 DNA reads as TGTGCCAGCAGCTTAGTCGGCGGGAGGAGCTCCTACGAGCAGTACTTC. It specifies CASSLVGGRSSYEQYF.

This clonotype has more than one count but fewer than ten. The genes are TRBV10-2 and TRBJ2-1; the match to TRBD2 covers 8 bases. With 8 bases clipped from V and 6 bases from J, the junction kept 9 bases outside the gene matches. CDR1 WSHSY and CDR2 SAAADI come from the germline V gene. CDR3 length equals 14 residues. The CDR3 loop is CASGGLDLTNEQFF. The DNA for the CDR3 is TGCGCCAGCGGGGGACTAGACCTTACCAATGAGCAGTTCTTC.

This CDR3 is CASGPSHFSYEQYF. CDR3 nucleotide sequence: TGTGCTAGTGGACCAAGTCACTTTTCCTACGAGCAGTACTTC. The chain couples TRBV12-5 to TRBJ2-7; D gene unclear. Trimming stripped 6 bases from V and 1 base from J, with 13 bases between. This CDR3 has 14 residues. Germline V gene data show CDR1 as LGHNT and CDR2 as FRNRAP.

Many counts were recorded for this clonotype. This rearrangement joins TRBV5-1 to TRBJ2-3; D may correspond to TRBD1 or TRBD2 (6 bases each). The CDR3 spans 16 residues. Germline V CDR1 and CDR2: SGHRS, YFSETQ. Trimming stripped 4 bases from V and 0 bases from J, with 15 bases between. The CDR3 coding sequence is TGCGCCAGCAGCAGATCGGGGGCACCTAGCACAGATACGCAGTATTTT. This translates into CASSRSGAPSTDTQYF.

This clonotype has only a few counts. The CDR3 nucleotides read TGTGCCAGCATTGGACAAGGAACAATGCAAGAGACCCAGTACTTC. Translation gives CASIGQGTMQETQYF. The chain is built from TRBV2 and TRBJ2-5; D is possibly TRBD1 (5 bases). The V end was cut by 7 bases, the J end by 2 bases, with 17 bases between. This CDR3 spans 15 amino acids. From germline, CDR1 is SNHLY and CDR2 FYNNEI.

This clonotype was detected only a few times. The rearrangement joins TRBV7-2 to TRBJ2-5; 11 positions agree with TRBD2. V lost 0 bases and J lost 6; bases outside the gene matches: 15. The CDR3 length is 19 residues. The germline V gene has CDR1 SGHTA and CDR2 FQGNSA. The CDR3 here is CASSLAPIGASGGRKTQYF. CDR3 DNA sequence: TGTGCCAGCAGCTTAGCCCCGATAGGTGCTAGCGGGGGGCGGAAGACCCAGTACTTC.

There are a few counts of this clonotype. V usage is TRBV12-3 or TRBV12-4 and J usage is TRBJ2-7, with a possible D match to TRBD1 (5 bases). The CDR3 runs 16 residues. V lost 6 bases and J lost 6, with 24 bases in between. The CDR3 reads CASSLLGVIGSSEQYF. In DNA, the CDR3 is TGTGCCAGCAGCCTCCTAGGGGTAATTGGTTCGTCCGAGCAGTACTTC.

The V call is TRBV7-8, the J call TRBJ2-1; possibly TRBD2 for D (6 bases). Germline V gene lookup returns CDR1 SGHVS and CDR2 FQNEAQ. CDR3 length: 15 residues. The V gene lost 5 bases and the J gene lost 10 bases, with 21 bases spanning the gap. The CDR3 bases are TGTGCCAGCAGCCCCCGCGACGCGGGGATGGGGGAGCAGTTCTTC. This gives the protein CASSPRDAGMGEQFF.

The V and J genes are TRBV12-3 or TRBV12-4 and TRBJ2-5; D is possibly TRBD1 (5 bases). The CDR3 has 14 amino acids. V gave up 6 bases and J gave up 4 bases, with 15 bases separating them. The CDR3 DNA reads TGTGCCAGCAGACTAACAGGACCGCGAGAGACCCAGTACTTC. Its translation is CASRLTGPRETQYF.

There are a few counts of this clonotype. J is TRBJ2-5 and V is TRBV3-1; 10 nucleotides agree with TRBD1. Trimming took 8 bases from V and 5 from J; bases not matched to a gene: 8. Germline-derived CDR1 and CDR2 are LGHDT and YNNKEL (reference sequence). The CDR3 loop spans 14 amino acids. The CDR3 region is CASRQGAQKETQYF. The CDR3 DNA reads TGTGCCAGCCGACAGGGGGCACAAAAGGAGACCCAGTACTTC.

This chain connects TRBV7-2 to TRBJ1-2; D is ambiguous. Between the trimmed V and J ends, which lost 5 bases and 0 bases, there was a span of 10 bases. The CDR3 totals 14 residues. Germline-derived CDR1 and CDR2 are SGHTA and FQGNSA. Here the CDR3 reads CASSPAQANYGYTF. CDR3 coding DNA: TGTGCCAGCAGCCCGGCCCAGGCTAACTATGGCTACACCTTC.

This clonotype was counted at least ten times. This chain connects TRBV28 to TRBJ1-2, with no clear D. Germline V gene data show CDR1 as MDHEN and CDR2 as SYDVKM. Trimming removed 0 bases from V and 7 bases from J, with 15 bases in between. The CDR3 consists of 15 residues. CDR3 in amino acids: CASSLWSSPSGGYTF. The CDR3 DNA follows: TGTGCCAGCAGTTTATGGAGCTCTCCCAGTGGTGGCTACACCTTC.

The chain recombines TRBV19 with TRBJ2-3; possibly TRBD1 for D (6 bases). CDR1 LNHDA and CDR2 SQIVND come from the germline V gene (reference sequence). V gave up 0 bases and J gave up 5 bases, with 12 bases separating them. The CDR3 covers 15 residues. CDR3 nucleotides: TGTGCCAGTAGTATAGATCGGCAGGGGCTAGATACGCAGTATTTT. This sequence encodes CASSIDRQGLDTQYF.

The V gene is TRBV5-1, the J gene TRBJ2-5; D unclear. The length of the CDR3 is 15 residues. Germline CDR1 reads SGHRS; CDR2 reads YFSETQ. Trimming cost V 2 bases and J 2 bases, with 13 bases left between them. CDR3: CASSLPRIQQETQYF. CDR3 bases: TGCGCCAGCAGCTTACCCCGTATCCAGCAAGAGACCCAGTACTTC.

The V call is TRBV10-3, the J call TRBJ2-7, with a tentative D call TRBD1 (5 bases). The CDR3 runs to 16 residues. Trimming cost V 3 bases and J 2 bases, with 17 bases left between them. CDR1 is ENHRY and CDR2 is SYGVKD in the germline V gene. The CDR3 DNA reads TGTGCCATCAGTGACCCAGGGCTTGCTAACCCCTACGAGCAGTACGTC. Protein: CAISDPGLANPYEQYV.

The chain couples TRBV25-1 to TRBJ2-2, with no clear D. With 7 bases removed from V and 5 bases from J, the gap between germline ends came to 14 bases. The CDR3 is 14 residues long. The germline V gene encodes CDR1 MGHDK and CDR2 SYGVNS. The CDR3 protein is CASTRTGGTGELFF. CDR3 DNA: TGTGCCAGCACCCGAACTGGTGGTACCGGGGAGCTGTTTTTT.

Ten or more counts support this clonotype. The chain is built from TRBV5-1 and TRBJ2-6; D gene ambiguous. This CDR3 has 17 residues. Trimming took off 2 bases at V and 0 bases at J, with 12 bases between the two ends. CDR1 SGHRS and CDR2 YFSETQ come from the germline V gene. The CDR3 spells CASSLRSLSSGANVLTF. The DNA for the CDR3 is TGCGCCAGCAGCTTAAGGTCCCTAAGCTCTGGGGCCAACGTCCTGACTTTC.

The chain recombines TRBV2 with TRBJ2-1, with 11 bases lining up with TRBD2. The junction had 5 bases not matched to a gene; V was cut back by 10 bases and J by 0 bases. CDR3 length: 15 amino acids. Germline CDR1 is SNHLY and CDR2 is FYNNEI. CDR3 nucleotide sequence: TGTGCCACCCGGGGACTAGCGGACTCCTACAATGAGCAGTTCTTC. Protein product: CATRGLADSYNEQFF.

In its sample, this clonotype was seen many times. This chain joins TRBV3-1 and TRBJ1-2, with TRBD1 identical over 7 bases. V gave up 4 bases and J gave up 2 bases; unmatched junction bases: 7. Per the germline V gene, CDR1 is LGHDT and CDR2 is YNNKEL (reference sequence). The CDR3 extends over 15 amino acids. The DNA of the CDR3 is TGTGCCAGCAGCCGAGAGACAGGGAGCAACTATGGCTACACCTTC. It yields the protein CASSRETGSNYGYTF.

This clonotype showed up just a few times. The CDR3 is CASSQPPREVYNEQFF. In nucleotides, the CDR3 is TGCGCCAGCAGCCAACCCCCGCGGGAGGTTTACAATGAGCAGTTCTTC. The chain couples TRBV4-1 to TRBJ2-1; 8 nucleotides match TRBD2. The CDR3 is 16 amino acids. Germline V gene data show CDR1 as MGHRA and CDR2 as YSYEKL. The ends lost 2 bases at V and 4 bases at J; junction bases unmatched: 7.

In this sample, this clonotype turned up a few times. V gene TRBV4-1 combines with J gene TRBJ2-5; D call uncertain. Trimming took off 1 base at V and 0 bases at J, with 9 bases between the two ends. The CDR3 has 15 residues. Germline assignment: CDR1 MGHRA and CDR2 YSYEKL. In nucleotides, the CDR3 is TGCGCCAGCAGCCAAGGGTTCGGGTACCAAGAGACCCAGTACTTC. It specifies CASSQGFGYQETQYF.

This clonotype was detected only a few times. The V call is TRBV10-3, the J call TRBJ2-7; 7 bases line up with TRBD1. Losses at the gene ends were 2 bases for V and 2 bases for J; bases not matched to a gene: 9. This CDR3 is built from 16 residues. Germline V gene lookup returns CDR1 ENHRY and CDR2 SYGVKD. The CDR3 sequence is CAISEADRAPTYEQYF. Here the CDR3 DNA reads TGTGCCATCAGTGAGGCCGACAGGGCACCAACCTACGAGCAGTACTTC.

The chain recombines TRBV10-3 with TRBJ1-4; D remains unclear. The germline gives CDR1 ENHRY, CDR2 SYGVKD. The CDR3 is 13 amino acids. V was shortened by 6 bases and J by 8 bases, with 13 bases between the two germline ends. The CDR3 loop is CAISDGGGEKLFF. The DNA of the CDR3 is TGTGCCATCAGCGACGGTGGCGGGGAAAAACTGTTTTTT.

The V and J genes are TRBV10-3 and TRBJ2-1; 9 bases agree with TRBD2. Germline lookup yields CDR1 ENHRY and CDR2 SYGVKD. The CDR3 consists of 16 residues. J was trimmed by 0 bases and V by 5 bases; bases with no gene match: 5. The DNA for the CDR3 is TGTGCCATCAGTCCAAGCGGGAGGAGCTCCTACAATGAGCAGTTCTTC. Translated, it gives CAISPSGRSSYNEQFF.

This clonotype was observed a single time. The chain joins TRBV14 to TRBJ2-2; possibly TRBD1 for D (6 bases). This CDR3 is built from 16 residues. The germline V gene has CDR1 SGHDN and CDR2 FVKESK. V lost 4 bases and J 3 bases, leaving 15 bases between the germline ends. The CDR3 reads CASSPPWGRYTGELFF. The CDR3 region has the DNA TGTGCCAGCAGCCCGCCCTGGGGGCGTTACACCGGGGAGCTGTTTTTT. The variable domain in full, completed from reference TRBV14 and TRBJ2-2, reads EAGVTQFPSHSVIEKGQTVTLRCDPISGHDNLYWYRRVMGKEIKFLLHFVKESKQDESGMPNNRFLAERTGGTYSTLKVQPAELEDSGVYFCASSPPWGRYTGELFFGEGSRLTVL.

The chain links TRBV12-3 or TRBV12-4 to TRBJ2-4; 12 nucleotides match TRBD2. V gave up 11 bases and J gave up 0 bases; unmatched junction bases: 17. The CDR3 is 19 amino acids. This CDR3 is CAFSLRGLAGPIAKNIQYF. The DNA for the CDR3 is TGTGCCTTCAGTTTAAGGGGACTAGCGGGCCCAATAGCCAAAAACATTCAGTACTTC.

This clonotype was counted a few times. The chain recombines TRBV2 with TRBJ1-3; D unclear. The CDR3 is made up of 13 amino acids. V dropped 4 bases and J dropped 1 base, with 5 bases sitting between them. Germline V gene data show CDR1 as SNHLY and CDR2 as FYNNEI. The CDR3: CASSGDSGNTIYF. For the CDR3, the DNA is TGTGCCAGCAGTGGGGATTCTGGAAACACCATATATTTT.

This clonotype was detected many times. This chain connects TRBV12-3 or TRBV12-4 to TRBJ2-1; weak D call: TRBD2 (6 bases). V shed 7 bases and J shed 2 bases, with 27 bases lying between them. This CDR3 region has 19 residues. DNA for the CDR3: TGTGCCAGCACCGAAACACCCTTCCCGGGACTGGGCGCCTACAATGAGCAGTTCTTC. The encoded protein is CASTETPFPGLGAYNEQFF.

The chain is built from TRBV6-5 and TRBJ1-1, with D perhaps matching TRBD1 (5 bases). The CDR3 runs 14 residues. Trimming took off 3 bases at V and 5 bases at J, with 13 bases between the two ends. Germline loops: CDR1 MNHEY, CDR2 SVGAGI. The CDR3 is CASSYAGRRTEAFF. CDR3 coding DNA: TGTGCCAGCAGTTATGCAGGGCGTAGAACTGAAGCTTTCTTT.